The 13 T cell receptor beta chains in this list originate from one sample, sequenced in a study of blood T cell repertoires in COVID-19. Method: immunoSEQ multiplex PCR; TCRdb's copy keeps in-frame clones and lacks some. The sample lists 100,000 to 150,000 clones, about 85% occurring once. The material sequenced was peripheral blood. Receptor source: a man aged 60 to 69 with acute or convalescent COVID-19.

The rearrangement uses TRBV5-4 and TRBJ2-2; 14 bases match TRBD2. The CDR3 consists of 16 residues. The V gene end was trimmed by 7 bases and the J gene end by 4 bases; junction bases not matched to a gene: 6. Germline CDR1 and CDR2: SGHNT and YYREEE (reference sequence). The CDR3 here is CASGTSGRGSTGELFF. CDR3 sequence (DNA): TGTGCCAGCGGGACTAGCGGGAGAGGGAGCACCGGGGAGCTGTTTTTT.

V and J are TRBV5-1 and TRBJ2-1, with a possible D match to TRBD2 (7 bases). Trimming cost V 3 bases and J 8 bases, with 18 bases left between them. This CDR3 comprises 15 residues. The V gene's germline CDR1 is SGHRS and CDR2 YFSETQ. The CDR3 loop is CASSSGAGAGDEQFF. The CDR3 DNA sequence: TGCGCCAGCAGCTCGGGGGCGGGAGCCGGCGATGAGCAGTTCTTC.

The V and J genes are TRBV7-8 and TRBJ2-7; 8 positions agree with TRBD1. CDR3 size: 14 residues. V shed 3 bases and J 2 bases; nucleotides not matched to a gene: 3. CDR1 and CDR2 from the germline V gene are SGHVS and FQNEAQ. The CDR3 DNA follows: TGTGCCAGCAGCTTTGACAGGGGACCCTACGAGCAGTACTTC. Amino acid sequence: CASSFDRGPYEQYF.

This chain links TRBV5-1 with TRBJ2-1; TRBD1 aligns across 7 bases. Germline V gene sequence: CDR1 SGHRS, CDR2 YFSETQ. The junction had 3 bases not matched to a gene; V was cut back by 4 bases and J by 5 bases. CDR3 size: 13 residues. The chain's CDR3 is CASSTTGNNEQFF. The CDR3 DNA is TGCGCCAGCAGCACGACAGGGAACAATGAGCAGTTCTTC. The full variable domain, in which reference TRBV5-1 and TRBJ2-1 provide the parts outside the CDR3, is KAGVTQTPRYLIKTRGQQVTLSCSPISGHRSVSWYQQTPGQGLQFLFEYFSETQRNKGNFPGRFSGRQFSNSRSEMNVSTLELGDSALYLCASSTTGNNEQFFGPGTRLTVL.

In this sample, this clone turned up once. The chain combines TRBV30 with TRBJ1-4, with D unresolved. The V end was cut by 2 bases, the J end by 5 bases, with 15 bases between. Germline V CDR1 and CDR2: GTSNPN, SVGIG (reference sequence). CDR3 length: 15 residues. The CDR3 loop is CAWSRTTVTNEKLFF. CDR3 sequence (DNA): TGTGCCTGGAGTCGGACTACCGTTACGAATGAAAAACTGTTTTTT. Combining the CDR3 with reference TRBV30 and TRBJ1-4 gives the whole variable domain SQTIHQWPATLVQPVGSPLSLECTVEGTSNPNLYWYRQAAGRGLQLLFYSVGIGQISSEVPQNLSASRPQDRQFILSSKKLLLSDSGFYLCAWSRTTVTNEKLFFGSGTQLSVL.

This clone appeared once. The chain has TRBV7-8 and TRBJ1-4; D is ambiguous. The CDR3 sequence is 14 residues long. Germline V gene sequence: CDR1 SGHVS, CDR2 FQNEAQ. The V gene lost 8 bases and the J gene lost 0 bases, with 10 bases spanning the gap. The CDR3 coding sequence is TGTGCCAGCCGAGGAATTGCAACTAATGAAAAACTGTTTTTT. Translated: CASRGIATNEKLFF.

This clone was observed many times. In nucleotides, the CDR3 is TGTGCCAGCAGTAAACTTAAGACTAGCGGCACAGATACGCAGTATTTT. This encodes CASSKLKTSGTDTQYF. V is TRBV27 and J is TRBJ2-3; 8 bases map to TRBD2. CDR1 and CDR2 (germline): MNHEY, SMNVEV (reference sequence). J gave up 1 base and V 5 bases, and 8 bases lay outside the gene matches. CDR3 length: 16 residues.

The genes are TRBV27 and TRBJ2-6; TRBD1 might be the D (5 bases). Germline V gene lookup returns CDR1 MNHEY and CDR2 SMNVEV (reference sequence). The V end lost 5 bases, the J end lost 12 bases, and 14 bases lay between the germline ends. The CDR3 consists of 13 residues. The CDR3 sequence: CASSLWGPGVLTF. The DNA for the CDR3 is TGTGCCAGCAGTCTATGGGGCCCGGGCGTCCTGACTTTC. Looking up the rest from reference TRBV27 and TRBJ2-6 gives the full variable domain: EAQVTQNPRYLITVTGKKLTVTCSQNMNHEYMSWYRQDPGLGLRQIYYSMNVEVTDKGDVPEGYKVSRKEKRNFPLILESPSPNQTSLYFCASSLWGPGVLTFGAGSRLTVL.

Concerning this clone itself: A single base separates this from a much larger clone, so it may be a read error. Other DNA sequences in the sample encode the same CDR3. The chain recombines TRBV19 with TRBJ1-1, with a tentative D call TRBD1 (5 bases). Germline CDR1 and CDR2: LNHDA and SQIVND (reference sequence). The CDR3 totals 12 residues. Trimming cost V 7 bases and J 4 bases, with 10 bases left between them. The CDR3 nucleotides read TGTGCCAGTACGGCGGGGGGCACTGAAGCTTTCTTT. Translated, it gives CASTAGGTEAFF.

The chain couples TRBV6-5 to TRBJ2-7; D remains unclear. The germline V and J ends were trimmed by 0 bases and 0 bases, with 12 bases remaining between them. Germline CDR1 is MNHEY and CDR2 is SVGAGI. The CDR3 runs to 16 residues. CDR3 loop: CASSYSSSINSYEQYF. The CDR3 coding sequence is TGTGCCAGCAGTTACTCCTCCAGTATTAACTCCTACGAGCAGTACTTC.

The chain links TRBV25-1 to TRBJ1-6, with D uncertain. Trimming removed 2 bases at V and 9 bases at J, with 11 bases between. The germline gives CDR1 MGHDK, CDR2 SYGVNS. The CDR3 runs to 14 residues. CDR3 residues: CASSEEGFTSPLHF. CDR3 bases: TGTGCCAGCAGTGAAGAGGGTTTTACTTCACCCCTCCACTTT.

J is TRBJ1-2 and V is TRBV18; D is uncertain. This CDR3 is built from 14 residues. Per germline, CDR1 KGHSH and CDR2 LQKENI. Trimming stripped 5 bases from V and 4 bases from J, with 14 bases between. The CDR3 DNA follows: TGTGCCAGCTCAGGAGGCAACGAGGCCTATGGCTACACCTTC. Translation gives CASSGGNEAYGYTF.

The CDR3 coding sequence is TGTGCCAGCAGCCTGCGCCCGGGAGGCTCCTACGAGCAGTACTTC. Amino acid sequence: CASSLRPGGSYEQYF. This chain links TRBV11-2 with TRBJ2-7, with 7 bases fitting TRBD2. Germline CDR1 reads SGHAT; CDR2 reads FQNNGV. There are 15 residues in the CDR3. J lost 0 bases, V lost 5 bases, and 7 bases had no gene match.